This TCR beta chain originates from a study of human T cells and chemical hapten exposure (dated by TCRdb to the early 2020s). For context, the study as a whole: For sensitization, 2% DPC in acetone was applied to a 2 cm by 2 cm area of upper inner arm skin. Roughly 30 alopecia patients provided blood for TCR sequencing at one to four time points (pre-sensitization, 2, 6 and 24 weeks). Patch tests used Finn chambers with 0.01% DPC on the upper back, scored after 6 days by International Contact Dermatitis Research Group standards. In alopecia patients, the study followed how the peripheral blood TCR repertoire changed in vivo over primary and secondary sensitization to diphenylcyclopropenone (DPC), a hapten. Alopecia areata with under or over 50% scalp involvement, alopecia totalis and alopecia universalis were represented in the patient cohort, which was mostly female. Patients additionally received weekly therapeutic DPC doses to the scalp throughout the approximately 22-week study period. Blood samples were taken from patients before sensitization (week 0) and at 2, 6 and about 24 weeks after DPC sensitization. Libraries were pooled for sequencing, and per-sample TCR yields varied mainly because of small differences in library volumes within the pool. General conclusions and limits of the study: Repeated subsampling changed both the strength of the expansion versus patch-test correlation and the threshold at which that correlation became significant. Expanded TCRs formed significantly more large CDR3 similarity clusters than pre-sensitization or healthy control sets, consistent with antigen-driven responses. Patch test score correlated positively with the number of PT1 expanded TCRs, reaching significance at thresholds 8, 16 and 32 but not at 4. All patients had alopecia, a presumed autoimmune disease, so their immune response might differ from that of healthy individuals. DPC sensitization did not change how many TCRs were above 1 in 1000 frequency, and no evidence was found of alterations in global repertoire structure.

Library generation was performed with RACE. Instrument on record: NextSeq 500. Library preparation attached unique molecular identifiers to individual cDNA molecules for quantitative, reproducible TCR counting. For every blood RNA sample, sequencing covered both the TCR alpha and TCR beta chains. The authors processed their data as follows. The median number of TCRs per sample was 85,000 to 100,000, ranging from about 23,224 to 750,000. The Decombinator software suite was used to annotate the V, J and CDR3 of the TCR reads. For PS versus PT1 abundance plots, all samples were subsampled to the same number of TCRs (28,000). TCRs were defined as expanded if absent before sensitization and observed at least eight times at the 2-week time point. The raw public data were reprocessed by TCRdb itself: fastp quality trimming at Q25, MiXCR clonotype calling, in-frame beta chains only. Identical CDR3 proteins give one entry, which carries the most common genes and DNA. The V and J calls here are based on TCRdb, not the publication. The sample table records some 350,000 distinct CDR3 sequences; approximately 6.3% of these occur just once. The top ten clonotypes cover about 8% of the sample.

Notes on this clonotype: The antigen this receptor binds is unknown. Per-nucleotide qualities are absent, and no much larger clonotype sits a single base away.

The germline V gene yields SGHVS for CDR1 and FQNEAQ for CDR2. The CDR3 spans 14 residues, from the cysteine through the phenylalanine. This entry keeps only the CDR3 DNA: 42 bases, framed from base 1. V is cut by 0 bases and J by 2 bases, and the space between the germline ends is 4 bases. The time point tag for this specimen amounts to: patch test 1, 2 weeks after DPC sensitization. The sample's treatment or condition label, in plain terms: therapeutic diphenylcyclopropenone sensitization with weekly scalp DPC. At each patch-test visit, blood was drawn before the patch test was applied. Patients were eligible if aged 18 to 70, diagnosed with alopecia and judged suitable for DPC therapy, and pregnant patients were excluded. Total RNA was extracted from unfractionated whole blood collected in Tempus Blood RNA tubes.

Sequenced material: whole blood, taken in connection with sensitization to the hapten diphenylcyclopropenone (DPC). This chain is built from TRBV7-8 and TRBJ1-4; the D gene remains uncertain. The receptor comes from a woman aged 18-30 years with alopecia areata. Some clones in this sample may be carry-over from other donors' samples. The CDR3 here reads CASSLAGTNEKLFF. The sequence in DNA is TGTGCCAGCAGCTTAGCAGGGACTAATGAAAAACTGTTTTTT.